This T cell receptor beta chain came from a study of blood T cell repertoires in COVID-19. Original data processing: Amplification of reference gene primers provided the estimated nucleated cell counts. The method was immunoSEQ multiplex PCR; TCRdb's version includes in-frame clones alone and lacks a portion of them. Clone size and V and J calls were adopted from that table, with D and trimming inferred from the DNA. The repertoire consists of tens of thousands of clones, with 70% to 85% occurring once and the leading ten covering 35% to 45%. The clonotype originates from a woman aged 70-85 years with acute or convalescent COVID-19. Sequencing was done on a sample of peripheral blood.

CDR3 nucleotide sequence: TGTGCCAGCAGCCCCCACCCCAGGGTAGGCGATGGCTACACCTTC. The encoded protein is CASSPHPRVGDGYTF. The chain employs TRBV9 and TRBJ1-2; D perhaps matches TRBD1 (5 bases). Per the germline V gene, CDR1 is SGDLS and CDR2 is YYNGEE. The CDR3 is made up of 15 amino acids. V shed 4 bases and J shed 6 bases, with 19 bases lying between them.